The 14 T cell receptor beta chains presented below share a single source sample, sequenced in a study of vaccination effects on CD4 cells after COVID-19 (dated by TCRdb to the early 2020s). The method was the immunoSEQ multiplex PCR assay. In TCRdb, the immuneACCESS table is reduced to in-frame sequences with V and J assigned. These tables do not hold every clone; where another copy was compared, an unresolved V gene accounts for under half, and the others remain unexplained. The sample profile shows roughly 70,000 clones; roughly two thirds of them were found once. The ten largest clones take up about 5% of the sample. The antigens these receptors bind are not known. To identify antigen-specific CD4+ T cell clonotypes by their expansion, the ViraFEST assay first stimulated PBMC with viral peptide pools and then applied TCR sequencing. After around 11 days of culture, CD4+ T cells were isolated with the EasySep CD4+ T cell isolation kit. PCR-confirmed SARS-CoV-2 infection had occurred in convalescent patients between March and December 2020, before the Alpha, Beta and Delta variants emerged in the United States.

This material consisted of CD4+ T cells from PBMCs cultured with HIV peptides, taken before COVID-19 vaccination. The cell subset or site tag for this specimen amounts to: HIV-1 Nef peptide pool negative control/reference culture. Receptors originate from a human donor who had a prior SARS-CoV-2 infection.

The chain joins TRBV5-1 to TRBJ2-1, with TRBD2 identical over 12 bases. Trimming took 0 bases from V and 4 from J; bases not matched to a gene: 2. The germline CDR1 and CDR2 sequences are SGHRS and YFSETQ. This CDR3 has 16 residues. CDR3 protein: CASSLGTSGAYNEQFF. CDR3 sequence (DNA): TGCGCCAGCAGCTTGGGGACTAGCGGGGCTTACAATGAGCAGTTCTTC. Supplemented by reference TRBV5-1 and TRBJ2-1, the full variable domain reads KAGVTQTPRYLIKTRGQQVTLSCSPISGHRSVSWYQQTPGQGLQFLFEYFSETQRNKGNFPGRFSGRQFSNSRSEMNVSTLELGDSALYLCASSLGTSGAYNEQFFGPGTRLTVL.

This clone has only a few counts. V gene TRBV6-2 or TRBV6-3 combines with J gene TRBJ1-6; D might be TRBD1 (5 bases). The germline V and J ends were trimmed by 2 bases and 7 bases, with 15 bases remaining between them. CDR1 is MNHEY, CDR2 SVGEGT, per germline. The CDR3 spans 16 residues. The CDR3: CASSYLAGWKNSPLHF. CDR3 sequence (DNA): TGTGCCAGCAGTTACCTCGCAGGGTGGAAGAATTCACCCCTCCACTTT.

There are a few counts of this clone. The CDR3 DNA reads TGCGCCAGCAGCAGGGGACTAGTGGGCTACAATGAGCAGTTCTTC. It encodes CASSRGLVGYNEQFF. The chain is built from TRBV5-1 and TRBJ2-1, with 8 bases matching TRBD2. V shed 4 bases, J shed 3 bases, and the junction held 6 bases outside the gene matches. Germline V lookup: CDR1 SGHRS, CDR2 YFSETQ. This CDR3 region has 15 residues.

This chain connects TRBV11-2 to TRBJ2-5; D possibly corresponds to TRBD2 (5 bases). CDR3 length: 16 amino acids. CDR1 and CDR2 from the germline V gene are SGHAT and FQNNGV. V was trimmed by 2 bases and J by 4 bases, leaving 17 bases between them. CDR3 protein: CASSLRSGGVGETQYF. CDR3 nucleotides: TGTGCCAGCAGCTTAAGAAGCGGTGGGGTGGGAGAGACCCAGTACTTC.

The chain joins TRBV24-1 to TRBJ1-4; TRBD1 aligns across 10 bases. This CDR3 is 17 amino acids long. The J segment lost 7 bases and the V segment lost 9 bases, leaving 16 bases of the junction unmatched. Germline V gene lookup returns CDR1 KGHDR and CDR2 SFDVKD. CDR3 DNA: TGTGCCACCGTCCGGGGCCAAAGGACAGGGGGTTTTGAAAAACTGTTTTTT. It translates to CATVRGQRTGGFEKLFF.

The V and J genes are TRBV7-9 and TRBJ1-6; no reliable D call. The V end was cut by 2 bases, the J end by 13 bases, with 15 bases between. Germline V gives CDR1 SEHNR, CDR2 FQNEAQ (reference sequence). CDR3 length equals 14 residues. The CDR3: CASSLKGPNSPLHF. CDR3 nucleotides: TGTGCCAGCAGCTTAAAGGGCCCGAACTCGCCCCTCCACTTT.

This chain uses TRBV6-2 or TRBV6-3 with TRBJ2-7, with TRBD2 as a possible D gene (6 bases). CDR1 is MNHEY, CDR2 SVGEGT, per germline. The CDR3 sequence is 14 residues long. Trimming cost V 4 bases and J 3 bases, with 13 bases left between them. The CDR3 region has the DNA TGTGCCAGCAGTTTGGGGGGTGGCTACTACGAGCAGTACTTC. Protein: CASSLGGGYYEQYF.

The chain recombines TRBV15 with TRBJ1-6; D is uncertain. The germline V gene encodes CDR1 LNHNV and CDR2 YYDKDF (reference sequence). The V gene lost 1 base and the J gene lost 6 bases, with 4 bases spanning the gap. The CDR3 extends over 13 amino acids. The chain's CDR3 is CATSRGSNSPLHF. The CDR3 bases are TGTGCCACCAGCAGAGGGAGTAATTCACCCCTCCACTTT.

The chain carries TRBV5-4 and TRBJ1-6; D unclear. Trimming cost V 3 bases and J 5 bases, with 12 bases left between them. The germline V gene encodes CDR1 SGHNT and CDR2 YYREEE (reference sequence). The CDR3 consists of 15 residues. The CDR3 protein is CASSYMRTNNSPLHF. DNA for the CDR3: TGTGCCAGCAGCTACATGAGGACTAATAATTCACCCCTCCACTTT.

This clone has only a few counts. The genes are TRBV30 and TRBJ1-6; TRBD1 might be the D (5 bases). Germline CDR1 reads GTSNPN; CDR2 reads SVGIG (reference sequence). The CDR3 is 14 amino acids. Trimming took 0 bases from V and 7 from J, leaving 10 bases between them. The CDR3 reads CAWSVPGGNSPLHF. The CDR3 coding sequence is TGTGCCTGGAGTGTACCCGGGGGAAATTCACCCCTCCACTTT.

The chain carries TRBV20-1 and TRBJ1-1; D gene ambiguous. Trimming took off 3 bases at V and 3 bases at J, with 8 bases between the two ends. CDR3 length: 12 residues. Germline loops: CDR1 DFQATT, CDR2 SNEGSKA (reference sequence). CDR3: CSASGSHTEAFF. The CDR3 coding sequence is TGCAGTGCTAGTGGGTCCCACACTGAAGCTTTCTTT.

The chain employs TRBV7-8 and TRBJ2-7; TRBD2 is a possible D gene (6 bases). From germline, CDR1 is SGHVS and CDR2 FQNEAQ. V lost 4 bases, J lost 2 bases, and 15 bases lay in between. The CDR3 has 15 amino acids. The CDR3 loop is CASSSRGGGPYEQYF. The CDR3 DNA follows: TGTGCCAGCAGCTCCCGAGGAGGAGGGCCCTACGAGCAGTACTTC.

V and J are TRBV2 and TRBJ2-3; TRBD1 agrees at 7 bases. J was trimmed by 6 bases and V by 6 bases; bases with no gene match: 6. This CDR3 is 13 amino acids long. Germline lookup yields CDR1 SNHLY and CDR2 FYNNEI. CDR3 amino acids: CASSQDRRDTQYF. The DNA for the CDR3 is TGTGCCAGCAGCCAGGACAGGCGGGATACGCAGTATTTT.

This chain joins TRBV11-3 and TRBJ1-1; D gene uncertain. The germline V gene encodes CDR1 SGHNT and CDR2 YENEEA. CDR3 length equals 16 residues. V was pared by 6 bases and J by 1 base, with 18 bases between. The CDR3 DNA sequence: TGTGCCAGCAGACGGCGGCGCGACTCCGGGAACACTGAAGCTTTCTTT. Translating it yields CASRRRRDSGNTEAFF.